These T cell receptor beta chains were read from a single sample in a study of CD4+ T cells in melanoma. Here immunoSEQ multiplex PCR was the method, and the copy in TCRdb shows in-frame clones only, minus some. The sample has approximately 12,000 clones; roughly 66% are singletons. Sequencing was carried out using cells from a culture (not recorded whether cultured in vitro). These receptors all stem from a human donor with melanoma. Both conserved end residues are part of each CDR3. Each record gives: D gene, V gene, clone size, J gene, CDR3 DNA, CDR3 protein. The D gene is left open where the match is weak. Clone size, where shown, is once, few, many, or a class for clones that have expanded.

d_call: TRBD1
v_call: TRBV6-5
clone_size: NA
j_call: TRBJ1-2
cdr3_nt: TGTGCCAGCAGTACTCTAGGACAGGGGGCCTATGGCTACACCTTC
cdr3_aa: CASSTLGQGAYGYTF

d_call: NA
v_call: TRBV19
clone_size: NA
j_call: TRBJ1-2
cdr3_nt: TGTGCCAGTAGTAGGACAGTCAATGGCTACACCTTC
cdr3_aa: CASSRTVNGYTF

d_call: NA
v_call: TRBV29-1
clone_size: NA
j_call: TRBJ2-7
cdr3_nt: TGCTCCGGGGCTGAAGGCTACGAGCAGTACTTC
cdr3_aa: CSGAEGYEQYF

d_call: NA
v_call: TRBV18
clone_size: few
j_call: TRBJ1-2
cdr3_nt: TGTGCCAGCTCACCAACTCCAGACAGCGGCTACACCTTC
cdr3_aa: CASSPTPDSGYTF

d_call: TRBD1
v_call: TRBV5-1
clone_size: NA
j_call: TRBJ1-4
cdr3_nt: TGCGCCAGCAGCTTAACAGGGGTAACTAATGAAAAACTGTTTTTT
cdr3_aa: CASSLTGVTNEKLFF

d_call: TRBD1
v_call: TRBV29-1
clone_size: NA
j_call: TRBJ1-2
cdr3_nt: TGCAGCGCTGGGACAGGGCCTAACTATGGCTACACCTTC
cdr3_aa: CSAGTGPNYGYTF

d_call: NA
v_call: TRBV4-2
clone_size: few
j_call: TRBJ1-2
cdr3_nt: TGTGCCAGCAGCCAAGCAAACCCCCGTGATGGCTACACCTTC
cdr3_aa: CASSQANPRDGYTF

d_call: NA
v_call: TRBV5-1
clone_size: NA
j_call: TRBJ1-1
cdr3_nt: TGCGCCAGCAGCTTGGACGGGGACACTGAAGCTTTCTTT
cdr3_aa: CASSLDGDTEAFF

d_call: NA
v_call: TRBV6-5
clone_size: NA
j_call: TRBJ2-3
cdr3_nt: TGTGCCAGCAGGGCAGGGGCCACAGATACGCAGTATTTT
cdr3_aa: CASRAGATDTQYF

d_call: NA
v_call: TRBV7-8
clone_size: NA
j_call: TRBJ1-2
cdr3_nt: TGTGCCAGCAGCTCCCGAGCAGGGTCCCCTTTTTTAGGCTACACCTTC
cdr3_aa: CASSSRAGSPFLGYTF

d_call: NA
v_call: TRBV21-1
clone_size: NA
j_call: TRBJ2-5
cdr3_nt: TGTGCCAGCAGCAAAAGGCTAGCGGAAGAGACCCAGTACTTC
cdr3_aa: CASSKRLAEETQYF

d_call: NA
v_call: TRBV7-9
clone_size: NA
j_call: TRBJ2-3
cdr3_nt: TGTGCCAGCAGCCTCACAGATACGCAGTATTTT
cdr3_aa: CASSLTDTQYF

d_call: NA
v_call: TRBV7-3
clone_size: NA
j_call: TRBJ2-5
cdr3_nt: TGTGCCAGCAGCTTATCTGCCCAGAGCGGAGAGACCCAGTACTTC
cdr3_aa: CASSLSAQSGETQYF

d_call: NA
v_call: TRBV2
clone_size: NA
j_call: TRBJ2-7
cdr3_nt: TGTGCCAGCAACGGACAGAACTACGAGCAGTACTTC
cdr3_aa: CASNGQNYEQYF

d_call: TRBD1
v_call: TRBV7-3
clone_size: NA
j_call: TRBJ2-7
cdr3_nt: TGTGCCAGCAGCCCAACCTCGGGACAGACCTACGAGCAGTACTTC
cdr3_aa: CASSPTSGQTYEQYF

d_call: NA
v_call: TRBV27
clone_size: medium-sized
j_call: TRBJ2-7
cdr3_nt: TGTGCCATCCCCCCGTACGAGCAGTACTTC
cdr3_aa: CAIPPYEQYF

d_call: NA
v_call: TRBV5-6
clone_size: once
j_call: TRBJ1-2
cdr3_nt: TGTGCCAGCAGCTCCGCGCCCTTTGGCTACACCTTC
cdr3_aa: CASSSAPFGYTF

d_call: TRBD2
v_call: TRBV10-2
clone_size: few
j_call: TRBJ2-2
cdr3_nt: TGCGCCAGCAGTGAACGGGGACTAGCGGGTGGGGAGCTGTTTTTT
cdr3_aa: CASSERGLAGGELFF

d_call: NA
v_call: TRBV18
clone_size: NA
j_call: TRBJ1-1
cdr3_nt: TGTGCCAGCTCACCGACTACAGGGACCTACACTGAAGCTTTCTTT
cdr3_aa: CASSPTTGTYTEAFF

d_call: NA
v_call: TRBV25-1
clone_size: few
j_call: TRBJ1-2
cdr3_nt: TGTGCCAGCACCCTAGAAGGGGTCCAGGGCTACACCTTC
cdr3_aa: CASTLEGVQGYTF

d_call: TRBD2
v_call: TRBV5-1
clone_size: NA
j_call: TRBJ2-5
cdr3_nt: TGCGCCAGCAGCTTGGTTGCGGGGGGCGGCCAAGAGACCCAGTACTTC
cdr3_aa: CASSLVAGGGQETQYF

d_call: NA
v_call: TRBV11-2
clone_size: NA
j_call: TRBJ2-3
cdr3_nt: TGTGCCAGCAGCATAAACACGGCAGATACGCAGTATTTT
cdr3_aa: CASSINTADTQYF